This T cell receptor beta chain emerged from a study of control samples from healthy donors and cancer patients (dated by TCRdb to 2019 to 2021). To prepare the library, the immunoSEQ multiplex PCR assay was applied. The source is immuneACCESS, and TCRdb retained only in-frame sequences with V and J called. Part of the clones is not carried over; for the studies checked, unresolved V genes explain less than half of this, and the remainder is unexplained. This sample has 70,000 or so clones in its table, and over 85% of those were observed once. Jointly, the top ten make up about 20% of the sample. For CDR1 and CDR2, the germline V gene lists MGHDK and SYGVNS. The CDR3, from cysteine to phenylalanine, totals 12 residues. The only DNA kept is the CDR3, 36 bases in frame from the first base. Trimming removed 10 bases from V and 7 bases from J, leaving 16 bases between the germline ends. A remark on this clone: The antigen it recognizes is unknown. Per-base quality was not reported, and no clone a single base away is much larger than it.

This TCR was sampled from a man between 60 and 70 years old with lung cancer. Sequences were obtained from PBMCs. The chain is assembled from TRBV25-1 and TRBJ1-2; the D gene is perhaps TRBD1, on 5 matching bases. CDR3 reads: CATLYRGFGYTF. The sequenced DNA: TGTGCCACCTTGTATCGGGGGTTTGGCTACACCTTC.